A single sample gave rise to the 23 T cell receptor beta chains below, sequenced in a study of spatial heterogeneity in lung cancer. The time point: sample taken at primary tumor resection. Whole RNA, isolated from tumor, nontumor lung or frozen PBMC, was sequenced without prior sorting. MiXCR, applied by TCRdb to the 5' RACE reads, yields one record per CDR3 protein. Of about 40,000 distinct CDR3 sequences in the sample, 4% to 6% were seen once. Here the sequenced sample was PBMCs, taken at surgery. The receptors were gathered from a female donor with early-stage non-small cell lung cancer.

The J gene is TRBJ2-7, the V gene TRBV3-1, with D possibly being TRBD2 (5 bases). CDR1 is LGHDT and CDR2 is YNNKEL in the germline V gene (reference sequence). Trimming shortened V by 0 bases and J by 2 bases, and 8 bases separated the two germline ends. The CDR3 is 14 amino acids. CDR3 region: CASSQDALAYEQYF. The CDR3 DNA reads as TGTGCCAGCAGCCAAGATGCACTAGCCTACGAGCAGTACTTC.

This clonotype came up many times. In DNA, the CDR3 is TGTGCCAGCACCCACACAGGGCGGGTTTCACCCCTCCACTTT. Residues: CASTHTGRVSPLHF. The V call is TRBV12-3 or TRBV12-4, the J call TRBJ1-6, with a tentative D call TRBD1 (6 bases). Trimming took off 7 bases at V and 9 bases at J, with 16 bases between the two ends. The CDR3 sequence is 14 residues long.

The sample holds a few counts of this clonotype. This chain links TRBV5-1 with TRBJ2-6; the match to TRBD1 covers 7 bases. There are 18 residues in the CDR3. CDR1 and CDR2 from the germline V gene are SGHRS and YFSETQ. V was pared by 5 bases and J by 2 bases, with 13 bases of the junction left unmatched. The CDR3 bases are TGCGCCAGCAGAGTAACGGGACAGCACACCACTGGGGCCAACGTCCTGACTTTC. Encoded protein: CASRVTGQHTTGANVLTF. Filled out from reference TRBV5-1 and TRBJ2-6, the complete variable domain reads KAGVTQTPRYLIKTRGQQVTLSCSPISGHRSVSWYQQTPGQGLQFLFEYFSETQRNKGNFPGRFSGRQFSNSRSEMNVSTLELGDSALYLCASRVTGQHTTGANVLTFGAGSRLTVL.

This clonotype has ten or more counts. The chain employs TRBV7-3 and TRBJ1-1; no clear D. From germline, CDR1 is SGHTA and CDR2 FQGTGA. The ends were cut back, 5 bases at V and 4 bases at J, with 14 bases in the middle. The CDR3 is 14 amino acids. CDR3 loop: CASSPFAGSTEAFF. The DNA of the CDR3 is TGTGCCAGCAGCCCCTTTGCGGGGAGCACTGAAGCTTTCTTT.

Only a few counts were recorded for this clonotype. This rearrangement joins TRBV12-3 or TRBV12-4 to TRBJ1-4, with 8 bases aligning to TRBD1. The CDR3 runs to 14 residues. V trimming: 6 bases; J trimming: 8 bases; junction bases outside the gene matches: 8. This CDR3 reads CASSEQGVVEKLFF. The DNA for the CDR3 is TGTGCCAGCAGCGAACAGGGGGTTGTCGAAAAACTGTTTTTT.

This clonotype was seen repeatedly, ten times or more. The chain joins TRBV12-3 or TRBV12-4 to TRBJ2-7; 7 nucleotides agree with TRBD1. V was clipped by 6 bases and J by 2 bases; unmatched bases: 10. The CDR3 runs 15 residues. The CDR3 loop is CASSHAGTDPYEQYF. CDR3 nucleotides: TGTGCCAGCAGCCACGCCGGGACAGACCCCTACGAGCAGTACTTC.

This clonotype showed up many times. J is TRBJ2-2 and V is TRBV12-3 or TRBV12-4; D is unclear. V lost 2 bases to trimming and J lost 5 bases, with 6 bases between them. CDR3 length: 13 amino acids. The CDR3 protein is CASSLSLTGELFF. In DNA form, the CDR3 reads TGTGCCAGCAGTTTATCCCTTACCGGGGAGCTGTTTTTT.

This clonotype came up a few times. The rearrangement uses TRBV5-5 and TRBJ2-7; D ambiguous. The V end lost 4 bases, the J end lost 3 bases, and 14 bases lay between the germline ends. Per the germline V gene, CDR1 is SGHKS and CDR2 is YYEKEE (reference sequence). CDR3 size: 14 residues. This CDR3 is CASSLDGVHYEQYF. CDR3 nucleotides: TGTGCCAGCAGCCTGGACGGAGTCCACTACGAGCAGTACTTC.

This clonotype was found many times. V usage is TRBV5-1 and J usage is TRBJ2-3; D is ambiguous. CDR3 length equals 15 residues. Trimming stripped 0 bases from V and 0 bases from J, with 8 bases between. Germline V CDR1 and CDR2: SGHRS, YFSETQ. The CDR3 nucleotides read TGCGCCAGCAGCTTGGAGGGCAGAAGCACAGATACGCAGTATTTT. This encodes CASSLEGRSTDTQYF.

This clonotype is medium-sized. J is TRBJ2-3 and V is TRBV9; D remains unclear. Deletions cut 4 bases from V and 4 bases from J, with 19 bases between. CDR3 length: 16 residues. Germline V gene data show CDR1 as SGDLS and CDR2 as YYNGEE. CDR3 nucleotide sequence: TGTGCCAGCAGCCCATCCGTGAAGCAGACGCCAGATACGCAGTATTTT. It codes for CASSPSVKQTPDTQYF.

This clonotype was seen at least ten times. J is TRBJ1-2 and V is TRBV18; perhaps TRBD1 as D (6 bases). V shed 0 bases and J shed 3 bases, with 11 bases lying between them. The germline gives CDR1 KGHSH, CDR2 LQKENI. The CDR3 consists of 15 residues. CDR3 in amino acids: CASSPPKSGDYGYTF. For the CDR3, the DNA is TGTGCCAGCTCACCACCGAAGTCAGGGGACTATGGCTACACCTTC.

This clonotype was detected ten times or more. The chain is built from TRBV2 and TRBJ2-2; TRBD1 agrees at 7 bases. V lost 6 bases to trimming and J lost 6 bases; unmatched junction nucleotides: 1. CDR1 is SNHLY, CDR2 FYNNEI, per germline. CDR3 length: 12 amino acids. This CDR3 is CASRTGPGELFF. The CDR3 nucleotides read TGTGCCAGCAGGACAGGGCCCGGGGAGCTGTTTTTT.

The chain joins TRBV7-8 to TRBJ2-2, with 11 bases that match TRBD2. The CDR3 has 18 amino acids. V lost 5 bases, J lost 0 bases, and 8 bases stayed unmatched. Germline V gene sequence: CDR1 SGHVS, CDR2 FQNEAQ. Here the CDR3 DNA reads TGTGCCAGCAGCCTTAGCGGGGGGGCCTTTTCGAACACCGGGGAGCTGTTTTTT. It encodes CASSLSGGAFSNTGELFF.

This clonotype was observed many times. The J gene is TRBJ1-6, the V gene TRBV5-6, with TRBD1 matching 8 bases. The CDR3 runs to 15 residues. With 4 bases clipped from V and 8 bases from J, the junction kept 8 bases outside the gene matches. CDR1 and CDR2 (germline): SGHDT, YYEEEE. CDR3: CASSTDRVRDSPLHF. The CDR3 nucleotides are TGTGCCAGCAGCACGGACAGGGTTCGAGATTCACCCCTCCACTTT.

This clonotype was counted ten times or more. As DNA, the CDR3 is TGTGCCAGCAGCGCGACAGGGGGAGAGACCCAGTACTTC. Encoded protein: CASSATGGETQYF. The chain couples TRBV7-3 to TRBJ2-5, with 9 bases matching TRBD1. Unmatched junction bases numbered 2, after V lost 5 bases and J lost 4 bases. CDR1 is SGHTA, CDR2 FQGTGA, per germline. The CDR3 spans 13 residues.

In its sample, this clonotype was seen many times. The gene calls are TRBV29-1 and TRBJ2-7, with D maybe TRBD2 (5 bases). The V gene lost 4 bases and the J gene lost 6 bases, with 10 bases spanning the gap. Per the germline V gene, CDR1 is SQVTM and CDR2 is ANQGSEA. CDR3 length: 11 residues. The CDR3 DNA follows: TGCAGCGTTGGTAAGGCGGGCGAGCAGTACTTC. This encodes CSVGKAGEQYF.

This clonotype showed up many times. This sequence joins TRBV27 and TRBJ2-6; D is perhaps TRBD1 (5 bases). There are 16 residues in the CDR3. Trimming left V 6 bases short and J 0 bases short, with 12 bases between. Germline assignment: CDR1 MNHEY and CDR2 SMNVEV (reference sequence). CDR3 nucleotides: TGTGCCAGCAGCCCTATGGGGCTCTCTGGGGCCAACGTCCTGACTTTC. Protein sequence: CASSPMGLSGANVLTF.

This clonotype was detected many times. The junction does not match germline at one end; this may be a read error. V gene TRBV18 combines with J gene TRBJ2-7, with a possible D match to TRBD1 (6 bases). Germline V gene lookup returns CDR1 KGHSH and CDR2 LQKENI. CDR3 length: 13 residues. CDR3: CASSPGASNEQYF. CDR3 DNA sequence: TGTGCCAGCTCACCGGGGGCCTCCAACGAGCAGTACTTC.

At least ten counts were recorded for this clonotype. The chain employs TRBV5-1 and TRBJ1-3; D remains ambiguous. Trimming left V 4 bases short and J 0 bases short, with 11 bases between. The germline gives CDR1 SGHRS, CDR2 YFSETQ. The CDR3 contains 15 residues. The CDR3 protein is CASSEQTSSGNTIYF. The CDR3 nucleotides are TGCGCCAGCAGCGAACAAACCAGCTCTGGAAACACCATATATTTT.

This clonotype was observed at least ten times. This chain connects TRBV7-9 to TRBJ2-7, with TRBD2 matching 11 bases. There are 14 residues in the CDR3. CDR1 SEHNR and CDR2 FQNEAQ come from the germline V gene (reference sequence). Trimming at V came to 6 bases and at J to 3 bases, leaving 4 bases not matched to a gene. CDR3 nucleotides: TGTGCCAGCAGTGCCGGGACTAGCGGCTACGAGCAGTACTTC. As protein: CASSAGTSGYEQYF.

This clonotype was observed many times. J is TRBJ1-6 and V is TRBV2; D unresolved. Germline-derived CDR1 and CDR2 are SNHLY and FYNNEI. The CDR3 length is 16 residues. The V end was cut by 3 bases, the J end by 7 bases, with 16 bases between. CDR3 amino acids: CASSEETIVSNSPLHF. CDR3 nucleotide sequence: TGTGCCAGCAGTGAGGAGACTATCGTTTCCAATTCACCCCTCCACTTT.

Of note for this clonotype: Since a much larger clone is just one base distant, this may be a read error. This CDR3 is CSARDSGGFFGPIEQFF. CDR3 nucleotides: TGCAGTGCTAGAGATAGCGGGGGGTTTTTTGGACCCATTGAGCAGTTCTTC. The chain links TRBV20-1 to TRBJ2-1, with 10 bases lining up with TRBD2. J gave up 9 bases and V 0 bases, and 14 bases lay outside the gene matches. From germline, CDR1 is DFQATT and CDR2 SNEGSKA (reference sequence). CDR3 length equals 17 residues.

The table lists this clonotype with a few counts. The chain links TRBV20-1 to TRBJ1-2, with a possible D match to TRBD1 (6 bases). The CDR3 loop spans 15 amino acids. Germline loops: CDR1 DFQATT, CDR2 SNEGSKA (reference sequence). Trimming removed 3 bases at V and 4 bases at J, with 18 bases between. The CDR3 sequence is CSARANGGAAYGYTF. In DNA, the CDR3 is TGCAGTGCTAGGGCCAATGGGGGGGCCGCCTATGGCTACACCTTC.